This passage covers 16 T cell receptor beta chains from one sample sequenced in a study of a mutant IDH1 vaccine in newly diagnosed glioma (dated by TCRdb to 2020 to 2022). In the paper's terms, the time point label means: week 23, last vaccination. A 20-mer mutant IDH1 peptide at 300 micrograms in Montanide made up each vaccine dose, which was injected subcutaneously together with topical imiquimod. Their antigen targets remain unknown. Library method: the immunoSEQ multiplex PCR assay. TCRdb holds this immuneACCESS table with in-frame rearrangements only. Some clones are missing; in checked studies, unresolved V genes explain under half, and the rest has no known cause. The sample contains roughly 70,000 clones, under 90% of them found a single time. 10% to 15% of the sample is in the top ten clones. Specimen: PBMCs, collected from a glioma patient whose treatment included an IDH1 peptide vaccine. These receptors came from a man between 18 and 35 years old with glioma.

The chain has TRBV29-1 and TRBJ1-5; unclear D gene. Trimming pared 7 bases from V and 0 bases from J, leaving 16 bases between. The CDR3 runs to 15 residues. Germline V CDR1 and CDR2: SQVTM, ANQGSEA. The CDR3 spells CSARISVDSNQPQHF. DNA of the CDR3: TGCAGCGCCCGGATATCGGTCGATAGCAATCAGCCCCAGCATTTT.

The chain joins TRBV19 to TRBJ2-7; 8 nucleotides agree with TRBD1. The CDR3 length is 15 residues. V lost 1 base, J lost 2 bases, and 4 bases stayed unmatched. From germline, CDR1 is LNHDA and CDR2 SQIVND (reference sequence). CDR3 residues: CASSIVTGGTYEQYF. DNA for the CDR3: TGTGCCAGTAGTATAGTAACAGGGGGGACCTACGAGCAGTACTTC. Using reference TRBV19 and TRBJ2-7 for the parts outside the CDR3, the full variable domain is DGGITQSPKYLFRKEGQNVTLSCEQNLNHDAMYWYRQDPGQGLRLIYYSQIVNDFQKGDIAEGYSVSREKKESFPLTVTSAQKNPTAFYLCASSIVTGGTYEQYFGPGTRLTVT.

The chain recombines TRBV5-1 with TRBJ2-4; TRBD2 aligns across 14 bases. Germline loops: CDR1 SGHRS, CDR2 YFSETQ. There are 19 residues in the CDR3. The J segment lost 2 bases and the V segment lost 4 bases, leaving 11 bases of the junction unmatched. In DNA form, the CDR3 reads TGCGCCAGCAGCATCAATCCGGGACTAGCGGGAGAAACCAAAAACATTCAGTACTTC. This codes for CASSINPGLAGETKNIQYF.

This CDR3 reads CASSPERGGHNEQFF. The CDR3 nucleotides read TGTGCCAGCAGCCCCGAGCGGGGGGGCCACAATGAGCAGTTCTTC. The rearrangement uses TRBV11-2 and TRBJ2-1; 10 bases align to TRBD2. V lost 5 bases, J lost 5 bases, and 6 bases stayed unmatched. Germline CDR1 is SGHAT and CDR2 is FQNNGV. CDR3 length: 15 amino acids.

The genes are TRBV19 and TRBJ2-6, with D unresolved. This CDR3 is built from 21 residues. Trimming stripped 3 bases from V and 0 bases from J, with 24 bases between. Looked up from germline, CDR1 is LNHDA and CDR2 is SQIVND (reference sequence). CDR3 loop: CASSIWHFDGPPLSGANVLTF. The CDR3 DNA follows: TGTGCCAGTAGTATTTGGCATTTCGACGGTCCCCCTCTCTCTGGGGCCAACGTCCTGACTTTC.

In DNA, the CDR3 is TGTGCCAGTAGTAGCGACTATGGCTACACCTTC. The encoded protein is CASSSDYGYTF. This chain uses TRBV19 with TRBJ1-2; no clear D gene. CDR3 size: 11 residues. Germline values: CDR1 LNHDA, CDR2 SQIVND (reference sequence). Trimming shortened V by 4 bases and J by 3 bases, and 3 bases separated the two germline ends.

This chain joins TRBV19 and TRBJ1-1; D remains unclear. Trimming shortened V by 4 bases and J by 8 bases, and 8 bases separated the two germline ends. This CDR3 comprises 11 residues. From germline, CDR1 is LNHDA and CDR2 SQIVND (reference sequence). CDR3 amino acids: CASSRWGEAFF. The DNA for the CDR3 is TGTGCCAGTAGTAGATGGGGAGAAGCTTTCTTT.

The chain is built from TRBV2 and TRBJ2-3; D gene uncertain. The CDR3 is 12 amino acids. The V gene's germline CDR1 is SNHLY and CDR2 FYNNEI. Trimming took 1 base from V and 2 from J, leaving 1 base between them. The CDR3 nucleotides read TGTGCCAGCAGTGAAGTCACAGATACGCAGTATTTT. Protein sequence: CASSEVTDTQYF. The whole variable domain, remainder taken from reference TRBV2 and TRBJ2-3, is EPEVTQTPSHQVTQMGQEVILRCVPISNHLYFYWYRQILGQKVEFLVSFYNNEISEKSEIFDDQFSVERPDGSNFTLKIRSTKLEDSAMYFCASSEVTDTQYFGPGTRLTVL.

J is TRBJ2-5 and V is TRBV12-5; TRBD2 is a possible D gene (7 bases). The CDR3 totals 14 residues. Per the germline V gene, CDR1 is LGHNT and CDR2 is FRNRAP. Between the trimmed V and J ends, which lost 6 bases and 5 bases, there was a span of 16 bases. For the CDR3, the DNA is TGTGCTAGTGGCGCACAGGGAGGGATTGAGACCCAGTACTTC. Translation gives CASGAQGGIETQYF. Full variable domain (remainder filled in from reference TRBV12-5 and TRBJ2-5): DARVTQTPRHKVTEMGQEVTMRCQPILGHNTVFWYRQTMMQGLELLAYFRNRAPLDDSGMPKDRFSAEMPDATLATLKIQPSEPRDSAVYFCASGAQGGIETQYFGPGTRLLVL.

This clone was seen more than once but under ten times. This chain uses TRBV2 with TRBJ1-4, with a tentative D call TRBD1 (5 bases). The CDR3 is made up of 14 amino acids. V lost 8 bases to trimming and J lost 3 bases, with 13 bases between them. The germline V gene encodes CDR1 SNHLY and CDR2 FYNNEI. CDR3 sequence reads: CASDDRFSNEKLFF. Written as DNA, the CDR3 is TGTGCCAGCGACGACAGATTCTCTAATGAAAAACTGTTTTTT.

This chain uses TRBV5-1 with TRBJ1-2; 9 positions match TRBD1. Germline V gene sequence: CDR1 SGHRS, CDR2 YFSETQ. The CDR3 covers 16 residues. J was trimmed by 6 bases and V by 4 bases; bases with no gene match: 13. The CDR3 loop is CASSGWGSQGADGYTF. CDR3 DNA: TGCGCCAGCAGCGGATGGGGTTCACAGGGGGCGGATGGCTACACCTTC.

The chain has TRBV7-9 and TRBJ2-5, with 8 bases aligning to TRBD2. The V segment lost 8 bases and the J segment 3 bases; nucleotides outside the gene matches: 2. This CDR3 has 12 amino acids. The germline CDR1 and CDR2 sequences are SEHNR and FQNEAQ (reference sequence). The CDR3 bases are TGTGCCAGCTTTAGCGGGGAAGAGACCCAGTACTTC. It encodes CASFSGEETQYF.

The chain employs TRBV2 and TRBJ1-5; a possible D gene is TRBD1 (6 bases). The CDR3 sequence is 14 residues long. Trimming left V 6 bases short and J 7 bases short, with 16 bases between. Germline V lookup: CDR1 SNHLY, CDR2 FYNNEI. The CDR3 here is CASSAGGVGQPQHF. The CDR3 DNA sequence: TGTGCCAGCAGCGCGGGGGGCGTAGGACAGCCCCAGCATTTT. Full variable domain (missing parts from reference TRBV2 and TRBJ1-5): EPEVTQTPSHQVTQMGQEVILRCVPISNHLYFYWYRQILGQKVEFLVSFYNNEISEKSEIFDDQFSVERPDGSNFTLKIRSTKLEDSAMYFCASSAGGVGQPQHFGDGTRLSIL.

This clone came up once. This rearrangement joins TRBV11-3 to TRBJ2-2; weak D call: TRBD1 (6 bases). Germline V gene data show CDR1 as SGHNT and CDR2 as YENEEA. Deletions cut 0 bases from V and 6 bases from J, with 17 bases between. There are 17 residues in the CDR3. Here the CDR3 reads CASSLDPPGQLPGELFF. CDR3 nucleotides: TGTGCCAGCAGCTTAGACCCACCCGGACAGTTGCCCGGGGAGCTGTTTTTT.

The chain combines TRBV7-9 with TRBJ2-5; unclear D gene. The CDR3 is made up of 15 amino acids. The ends were cut back, 3 bases at V and 1 base at J, with 12 bases in the middle. CDR1 and CDR2 from the germline V gene are SEHNR and FQNEAQ (reference sequence). CDR3 amino acids: CASSFRTGFQETQYF. As DNA, the CDR3 is TGTGCCAGCAGCTTTAGGACGGGTTTCCAAGAGACCCAGTACTTC.

For the CDR3, the DNA is TGTGCCTGGAGTTTGCCGGGAGGTGAGACCCAGTACTTC. This codes for CAWSLPGGETQYF. The chain links TRBV30 to TRBJ2-5; 7 nucleotides line up with TRBD2. J was trimmed by 5 bases and V by 2 bases; bases with no gene match: 5. This CDR3 region has 13 residues. The germline V gene encodes CDR1 GTSNPN and CDR2 SVGIG (reference sequence).